This T cell receptor beta chain appears in the sequencing data of a study of identical twins. The CDR3 totals 18 residues. Trimming removed 0 bases from V and 10 bases from J; junction bases left unmatched: 20. Germline lookup yields CDR1 DFQATT and CDR2 SNEGSKA (reference sequence). MiXCR was run by TCRdb on the 5' RACE reads, yielding one entry per CDR3 protein. The sample has a few hundred thousand distinct CDR3 sequences, roughly 8.6% seen once; the top ten hold 5.5% to 9%. This clonotype was detected ten times or more. These data were also reused for a study on yellow fever vaccine responses in identical twins.

V gene TRBV20-1 combines with J gene TRBJ2-1; 8 positions agree with TRBD2. Sequencing used CD8+ T cells sorted from blood. The sequence derives from a woman younger than 30 in good health. The CDR3 coding sequence is TGCAGTGCTAGAGATGGGGGGAAACTAGCGGCCCCGTTCAGAGAGCAGTTCTTC. This gives the protein CSARDGGKLAAPFREQFF.